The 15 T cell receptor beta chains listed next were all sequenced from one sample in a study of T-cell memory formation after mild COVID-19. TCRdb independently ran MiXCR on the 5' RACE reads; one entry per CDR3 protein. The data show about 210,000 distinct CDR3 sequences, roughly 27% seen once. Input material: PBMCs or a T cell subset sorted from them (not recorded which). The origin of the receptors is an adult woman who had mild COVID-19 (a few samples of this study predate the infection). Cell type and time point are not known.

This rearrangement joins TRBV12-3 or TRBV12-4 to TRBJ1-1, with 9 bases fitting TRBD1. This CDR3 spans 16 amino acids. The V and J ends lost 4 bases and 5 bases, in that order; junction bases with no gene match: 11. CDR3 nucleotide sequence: TGTGCCAGCAGTTACGTGTGGGACAGGGTAGGAACTGAAGCTTTCTTT. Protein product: CASSYVWDRVGTEAFF.

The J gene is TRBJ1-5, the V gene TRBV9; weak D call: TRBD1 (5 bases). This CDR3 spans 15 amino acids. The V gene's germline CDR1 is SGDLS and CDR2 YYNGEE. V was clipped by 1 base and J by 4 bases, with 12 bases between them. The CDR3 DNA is TGTGCCAGCAGCGTATCGGGGCAGGCTAATCAGCCCCAGCATTTT. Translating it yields CASSVSGQANQPQHF. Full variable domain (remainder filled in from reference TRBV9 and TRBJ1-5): DSGVTQTPKHLITATGQRVTLRCSPRSGDLSVYWYQQSLDQGLQFLIQYYNGEERAKGNILERFSAQQFPDLHSELNLSSLELGDSALYFCASSVSGQANQPQHFGDGTRLSIL.

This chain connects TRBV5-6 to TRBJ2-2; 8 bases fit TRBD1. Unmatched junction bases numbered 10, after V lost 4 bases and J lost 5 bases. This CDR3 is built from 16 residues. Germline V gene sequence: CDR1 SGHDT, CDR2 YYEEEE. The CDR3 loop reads CASSRPGQERTGELFF. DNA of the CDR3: TGTGCCAGCAGCAGGCCGGGACAGGAGCGAACCGGGGAGCTGTTTTTT.

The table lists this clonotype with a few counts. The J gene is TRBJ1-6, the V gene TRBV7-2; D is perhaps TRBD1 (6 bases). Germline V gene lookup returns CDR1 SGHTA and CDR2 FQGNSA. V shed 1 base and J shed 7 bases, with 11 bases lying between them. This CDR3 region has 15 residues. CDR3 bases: TGTGCCAGCAGCTTAGGGTGGGGGCCCAATTCACCCCTCCACTTT. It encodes CASSLGWGPNSPLHF.

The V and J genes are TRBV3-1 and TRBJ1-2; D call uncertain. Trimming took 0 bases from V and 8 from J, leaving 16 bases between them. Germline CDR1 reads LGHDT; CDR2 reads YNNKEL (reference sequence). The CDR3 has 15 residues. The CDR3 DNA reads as TGTGCCAGCAGCCAAGATTCATCCGTCACCGGCGGCTACACCTTC. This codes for CASSQDSSVTGGYTF.

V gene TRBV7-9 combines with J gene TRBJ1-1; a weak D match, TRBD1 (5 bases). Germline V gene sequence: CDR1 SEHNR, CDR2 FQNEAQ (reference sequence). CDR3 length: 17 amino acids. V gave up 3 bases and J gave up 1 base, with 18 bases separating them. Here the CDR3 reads CASSLGLPGHSNTEAFF. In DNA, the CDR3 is TGTGCCAGCAGCTTGGGACTCCCCGGGCACTCGAACACTGAAGCTTTCTTT.

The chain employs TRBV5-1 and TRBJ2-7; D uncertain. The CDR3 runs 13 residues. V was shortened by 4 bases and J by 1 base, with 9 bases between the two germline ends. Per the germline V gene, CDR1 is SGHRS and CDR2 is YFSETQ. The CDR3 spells CASSTGPSYEQYF. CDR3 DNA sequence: TGCGCCAGCAGCACCGGGCCTTCCTACGAGCAGTACTTC.

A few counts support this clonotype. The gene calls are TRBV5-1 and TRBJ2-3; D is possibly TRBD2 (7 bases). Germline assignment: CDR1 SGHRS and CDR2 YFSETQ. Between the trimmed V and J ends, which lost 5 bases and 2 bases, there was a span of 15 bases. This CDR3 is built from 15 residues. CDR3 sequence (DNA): TGCGCCAGCAGTGAGGCGGGGGCACCCACAGATACGCAGTATTTT. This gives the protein CASSEAGAPTDTQYF.

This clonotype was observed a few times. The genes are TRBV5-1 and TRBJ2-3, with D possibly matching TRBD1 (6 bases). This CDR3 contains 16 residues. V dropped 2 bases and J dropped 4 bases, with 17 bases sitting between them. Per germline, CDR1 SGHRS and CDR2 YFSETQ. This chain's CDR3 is CASSFGQGLEADTQYF. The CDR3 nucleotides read TGCGCCAGCAGCTTTGGTCAGGGGCTTGAAGCAGATACGCAGTATTTT.

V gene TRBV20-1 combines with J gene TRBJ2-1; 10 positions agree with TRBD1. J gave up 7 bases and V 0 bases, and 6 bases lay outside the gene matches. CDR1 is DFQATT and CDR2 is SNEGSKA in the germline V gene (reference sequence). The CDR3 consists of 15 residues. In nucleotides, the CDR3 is TGCAGTGCTAGAGAGTTCCCGGACAGGGGGAATGAGCAGTTCTTC. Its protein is CSAREFPDRGNEQFF.

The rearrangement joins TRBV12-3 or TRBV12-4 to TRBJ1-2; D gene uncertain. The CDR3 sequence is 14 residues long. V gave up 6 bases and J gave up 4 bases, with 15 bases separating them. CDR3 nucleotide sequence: TGTGCCAGCAGCTTAATCCTAGGGAGCTATGGCTACACCTTC. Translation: CASSLILGSYGYTF.

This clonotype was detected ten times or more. The CDR3 protein is CASSPPVGETQYF. In DNA, the CDR3 is TGTGCCAGCAGCCCCCCTGTGGGGGAGACCCAGTACTTC. This chain links TRBV18 with TRBJ2-5, with D uncertain. V was shortened by 8 bases and J by 5 bases, with 15 bases between the two germline ends. The CDR3 is made up of 13 amino acids. Germline assignment: CDR1 KGHSH and CDR2 LQKENI.

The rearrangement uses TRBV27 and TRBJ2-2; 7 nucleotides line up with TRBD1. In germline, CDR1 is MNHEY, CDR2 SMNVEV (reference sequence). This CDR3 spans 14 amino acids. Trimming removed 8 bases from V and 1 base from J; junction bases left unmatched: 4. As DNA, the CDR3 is TGTGCCAGCGGCCGGGACAGGAACACCGGGGAGCTGTTTTTT. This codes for CASGRDRNTGELFF.

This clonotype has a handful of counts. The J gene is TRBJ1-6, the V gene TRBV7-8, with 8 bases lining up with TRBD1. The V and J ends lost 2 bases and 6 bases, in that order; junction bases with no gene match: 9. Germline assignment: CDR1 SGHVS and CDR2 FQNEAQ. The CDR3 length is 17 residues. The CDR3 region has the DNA TGTGCCAGCAGCTTACCACCGGACAGGGCTAGTAATTCACCCCTCCACTTT. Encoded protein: CASSLPPDRASNSPLHF.

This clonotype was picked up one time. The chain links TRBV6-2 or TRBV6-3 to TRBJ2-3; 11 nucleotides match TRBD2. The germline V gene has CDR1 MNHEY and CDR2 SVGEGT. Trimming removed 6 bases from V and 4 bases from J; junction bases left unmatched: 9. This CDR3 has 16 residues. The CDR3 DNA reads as TGTGCCAGCAGGGGAAATCTAGCGGGAGGTCCAGATACGCAGTATTTT. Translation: CASRGNLAGGPDTQYF.